What follows are 19 T cell receptor beta chains derived from one specimen sequenced in a study of regulatory T cells in long-lasting Graves disease. Described time point: newly diagnosed GD, antithyroid drugs for less than 3 months. Extracted RNA from PBMCs served as the source of the TCR library. Building the TCR beta libraries relied on iRepertoire HTBI primers, and CDR3 regions underwent Arm-PCR. TCRdb re-called the multiplex PCR reads through MiXCR, storing one row per CDR3 protein. This sample has 540,000 or so distinct CDR3 sequences, with approximately 13% found just once. These data also formed part of another study, on T cells in Graves' hyperthyroidism and ophthalmopathy.

The input for sequencing was peripheral blood mononuclear cells (PBMCs), taken at new diagnosis, from a patient treated with antithyroid drugs. Receptor source: a man aged 30-40 years with Graves disease.

Many counts were recorded for this clonotype. This chain uses TRBV12-3 or TRBV12-4 with TRBJ2-3; D is ambiguous. V gave up 1 base and J gave up 5 bases, with 10 bases separating them. The length of the CDR3 is 14 residues. CDR3 DNA sequence: TGTGCCAGCAGTTTAGTGCCTTTCAGAGATACGCAGTATTTT. As protein: CASSLVPFRDTQYF.

This clonotype was detected ten times or more. The rearrangement links TRBV2 to TRBJ1-5; D ambiguous. V lost 8 bases and J 5 bases, leaving 16 bases between the germline ends. The CDR3 is 14 residues long. Germline assignment: CDR1 SNHLY and CDR2 FYNNEI. CDR3 amino acids: CASSEGVEHQPQHF. The CDR3 region has the DNA TGTGCCAGCTCTGAAGGAGTCGAGCATCAGCCCCAGCATTTT.

The chain couples TRBV30 to TRBJ1-3; possibly TRBD1 for D (5 bases). CDR3 length equals 17 residues. The germline V and J ends were trimmed by 1 base and 0 bases, with 16 bases remaining between them. The germline CDR1 and CDR2 sequences are GTSNPN and SVGIG (reference sequence). The CDR3 bases are TGTGCCTGGAGTGGGGCAGGGTTTAAAAACTCTGGAAACACCATATATTTT. Amino acids: CAWSGAGFKNSGNTIYF.

As for this clonotype: The junction differs from germline at one of its ends, possibly a read error. The V gene is TRBV3-1, the J gene TRBJ1-5; D is ambiguous. The CDR3 loop spans 12 amino acids. CDR1 is LGHDT and CDR2 is YNNKEL in the germline V gene (reference sequence). Here the CDR3 reads CASSLPNQPRHF. Written as DNA, the CDR3 is TGTGCCAGCAGCCTGCCAAATCAGCCCCGGCATTTT.

This sequence joins TRBV15 and TRBJ1-2; weak D call: TRBD1 (5 bases). Germline-derived CDR1 and CDR2 are LNHNV and YYDKDF (reference sequence). Deletions cut 1 base from V and 7 bases from J, with 22 bases between. The CDR3 has 17 amino acids. CDR3 region: CATSRGDLIGTTGGYTF. CDR3 nucleotides: TGTGCCACCAGCAGAGGGGATCTTATCGGGACCACGGGTGGCTACACCTTC.

This clonotype was seen a few times. The chain links TRBV18 to TRBJ2-1; 7 bases map to TRBD2. CDR1 is KGHSH, CDR2 LQKENI, per germline. This CDR3 is built from 16 residues. J was trimmed by 4 bases and V by 0 bases; bases with no gene match: 6. CDR3 in amino acids: CASSPPTGRRYNEQFF. The CDR3 region has the DNA TGTGCCAGCTCACCACCGACCGGGAGGAGGTACAATGAGCAGTTCTTC. Filled out from reference TRBV18 and TRBJ2-1, the complete variable domain reads NAGVMQNPRHLVRRRGQEARLRCSPMKGHSHVYWYRQLPEEGLKFMVYLQKENIIDESGMPKERFSAEFPKEGPSILRIQQVVRGDSAAYFCASSPPTGRRYNEQFFGPGTRLTVL.

This clonotype was counted at least ten times. J is TRBJ2-2 and V is TRBV6-1, with D perhaps TRBD2 (6 bases). CDR3 length: 16 residues. Trimming pared 6 bases from V and 3 bases from J, leaving 17 bases between. In germline, CDR1 is MNHNS, CDR2 SASEGT. CDR3 in amino acids: CASRREGLGDTGELFF. The CDR3 coding sequence is TGTGCCAGCAGGCGAGAGGGACTGGGAGACACCGGGGAGCTGTTTTTT.

This clonotype was seen ten or more times. This rearrangement joins TRBV5-1 to TRBJ2-3, with D possibly being TRBD1 or TRBD2 (5 bases each). CDR3 length: 14 amino acids. V lost 8 bases and J 3 bases, leaving 16 bases between the germline ends. CDR1 is SGHRS and CDR2 is YFSETQ in the germline V gene. The CDR3 nucleotides are TGCGCCAGTACCCCGGCCGGGACGACAGATACGCAGTATTTT. Protein: CASTPAGTTDTQYF.

This clonotype was counted many times. CDR3 DNA sequence: TGTGCCAGCAGCTTAGGCCGGCAATCTACTGAAGCTTTCTTT. Protein product: CASSLGRQSTEAFF. The chain uses TRBV7-2 and TRBJ1-1; the D is unclear. The CDR3 covers 14 residues. V was trimmed by 1 base and J by 5 bases, leaving 11 bases between them. CDR1 and CDR2 from the germline V gene are SGHTA and FQGNSA.

This clonotype has more than one count but fewer than ten. The chain joins TRBV11-2 to TRBJ1-3, with D maybe TRBD1 (6 bases). Germline CDR1 SGHAT, CDR2 FQNNGV. The V end was cut by 3 bases, the J end by 0 bases, with 9 bases between. CDR3 length: 15 residues. The CDR3 protein is CASSFQGGSGNTIYF. In DNA, the CDR3 is TGTGCCAGCAGCTTCCAAGGGGGCTCTGGAAACACCATATATTTT.

This chain connects TRBV28 to TRBJ2-7, with a tentative D call TRBD2 (5 bases). Germline lookup yields CDR1 MDHEN and CDR2 SYDVKM. V lost 7 bases, J lost 4 bases, and 14 bases lay in between. This CDR3 has 13 amino acids. The CDR3 spells CASIRRGFYEQYF. In nucleotides, the CDR3 is TGTGCCAGCATCCGAAGAGGGTTTTACGAGCAGTACTTC. Together with reference TRBV28 and TRBJ2-7, the CDR3 gives the full variable domain: DVKVTQSSRYLVKRTGEKVFLECVQDMDHENMFWYRQDPGLGLRLIYFSYDVKMKEKGDIPEGYSVSREKKERFSLILESASTNQTSMYLCASIRRGFYEQYFGPGTRLTVT.

The chain uses TRBV5-6 and TRBJ2-5; 7 bases are shared with TRBD2. The CDR3 length is 15 residues. The germline CDR1 and CDR2 sequences are SGHDT and YYEEEE. Losses at the gene ends were 5 bases for V and 2 bases for J; bases not matched to a gene: 9. The CDR3 nucleotides are TGTGCCAGCAGTTATGGAGCGGGAAGTCAAGAGACCCAGTACTTC. Its protein is CASSYGAGSQETQYF.

This clonotype has at least ten counts. The V gene is TRBV6-1, the J gene TRBJ1-1, with unresolved D. Between the trimmed V and J ends, which lost 4 bases and 4 bases, there was a span of 22 bases. This CDR3 region has 17 residues. Germline CDR1 reads MNHNS; CDR2 reads SASEGT. Written as DNA, the CDR3 is TGTGCCAGCAGTGCACCGCCTCCGGGAGCGGTGGTCACTGAAGCTTTCTTT. Its protein is CASSAPPPGAVVTEAFF.

In this sample, this clonotype turned up many times. The chain carries TRBV5-6 and TRBJ1-5; no definite D call. The CDR3 extends over 14 amino acids. The V gene lost 4 bases and the J gene lost 0 bases, with 8 bases spanning the gap. CDR1 is SGHDT and CDR2 is YYEEEE in the germline V gene. The DNA for the CDR3 is TGTGCCAGCAGCCTGTTTCATAGCAATCAGCCCCAGCATTTT. This encodes CASSLFHSNQPQHF.

The rearrangement uses TRBV19 and TRBJ2-4; 8 bases are a match to TRBD1. The CDR3 spans 17 residues. Unmatched junction bases numbered 12, after V lost 1 base and J lost 7 bases. Germline CDR1 is LNHDA and CDR2 is SQIVND (reference sequence). CDR3 amino acids: CASSIGLGRGLENIQYF. The DNA for the CDR3 is TGTGCCAGTAGTATAGGGCTGGGCAGGGGGCTAGAGAACATTCAGTACTTC.

This clonotype was found many times. V usage is TRBV20-1 and J usage is TRBJ2-7, with TRBD1 identical over 8 bases. V lost 4 bases, J lost 6 bases, and 14 bases stayed unmatched. The CDR3 spans 15 residues. From germline, CDR1 is DFQATT and CDR2 SNEGSKA (reference sequence). CDR3 loop: CSATDRVGGAIEQYF. DNA for the CDR3: TGCAGTGCTACGGACAGGGTCGGGGGAGCAATCGAGCAGTACTTC.

The genes are TRBV29-1 and TRBJ2-3; weak D call: TRBD2 (6 bases). V was shortened by 7 bases and J by 3 bases, with 14 bases between the two germline ends. CDR1 SQVTM and CDR2 ANQGSEA come from the germline V gene. CDR3 length equals 13 residues. The CDR3 nucleotides are TGCAGCGGGGAGACTAGTTATACAGATACGCAGTATTTT. Its protein product is CSGETSYTDTQYF.

This clonotype was seen many times. The CDR3: CASSSPTDTEAFF. The CDR3 DNA sequence: TGTGCCAGCAGTTCCCCGACAGACACTGAAGCTTTCTTT. V and J are TRBV12-3 or TRBV12-4 and TRBJ1-1; D is perhaps TRBD1 (5 bases). The V end was cut by 4 bases, the J end by 3 bases, with 9 bases between. The CDR3 is made up of 13 amino acids.

The count of this clonotype is one. V and J are TRBV20-1 and TRBJ2-7; a weak D match, TRBD2 (7 bases). Germline lookup yields CDR1 DFQATT and CDR2 SNEGSKA (reference sequence). Between the trimmed V and J ends, which lost 3 bases and 6 bases, there was a span of 12 bases. The CDR3 sequence is 12 residues long. For the CDR3, the DNA is TGCAGTGCTAGTGGGGGGGGCCCCGAGCAGTACTTC. It is translated as CSASGGGPEQYF.